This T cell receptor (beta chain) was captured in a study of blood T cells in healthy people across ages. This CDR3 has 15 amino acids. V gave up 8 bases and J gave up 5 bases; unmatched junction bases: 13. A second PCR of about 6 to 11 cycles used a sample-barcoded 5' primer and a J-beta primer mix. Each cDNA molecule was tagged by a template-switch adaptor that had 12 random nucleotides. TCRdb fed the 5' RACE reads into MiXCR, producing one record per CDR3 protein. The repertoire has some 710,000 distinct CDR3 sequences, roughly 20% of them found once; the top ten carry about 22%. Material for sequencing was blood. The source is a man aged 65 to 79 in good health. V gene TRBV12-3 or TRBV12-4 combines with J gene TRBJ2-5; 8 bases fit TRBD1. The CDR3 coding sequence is TGTGCCAGCTCAGGCCTGACAGGGGACGGTGAGACCCAGTACTTC. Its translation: CASSGLTGDGETQYF.